Below, 6 T cell receptor beta chains from the same sample are listed, as sequenced in a study of regulatory T cells in long-lasting Graves disease. According to the study, TCR beta libraries were built with iRepertoire HTBI primers and CDR3-region Arm-PCR. MiXCR was run by TCRdb on the multiplex PCR reads, yielding one entry per CDR3 protein. The profile shows fewer than 650,000 distinct CDR3 sequences, around 15% of them singletons. The time point was: newly diagnosed GD, antithyroid drugs for less than 3 months. PBMCs provided the RNA from which the TCR library was made. These data were likewise used in another study, on T cells in Graves' hyperthyroidism and ophthalmopathy.

The material was peripheral blood mononuclear cells (PBMCs), obtained at new diagnosis, from a patient treated with antithyroid drugs. These receptors were collected from a man between 18 and 35 years old with Graves disease.

This clonotype has at least ten counts. The rearrangement uses TRBV2 and TRBJ1-1; D ambiguous. The germline V gene encodes CDR1 SNHLY and CDR2 FYNNEI. V was shortened by 6 bases and J by 1 base, with 9 bases between the two germline ends. The CDR3 is 13 residues long. CDR3 DNA sequence: TGTGCCAGCAGGGGAGGTTGGAACACTGAAGCTTTCTTT. The encoded protein is CASRGGWNTEAFF.

V and J are TRBV14 and TRBJ1-1, with 8 nucleotides matching TRBD1. The CDR3 has 16 amino acids. The ends lost 1 base at V and 0 bases at J; junction bases unmatched: 4. Germline-derived CDR1 and CDR2 are SGHDN and FVKESK. This CDR3 reads CASSQGQGAMNTEAFF. The CDR3 nucleotides read TGTGCCAGCAGCCAAGGGCAGGGGGCAATGAACACTGAAGCTTTCTTT.

Ten or more counts support this clonotype. V and J are TRBV11-3 and TRBJ2-1; TRBD1 aligns across 12 bases. V trimming: 4 bases; J trimming: 8 bases; junction bases outside the gene matches: 12. The CDR3 totals 17 residues. Germline V gene lookup returns CDR1 SGHNT and CDR2 YENEEA. CDR3 amino acids: CASSSGRDRGLGDEQFF. The CDR3, as DNA: TGTGCCAGCAGCTCCGGCCGGGACAGGGGGCTTGGCGATGAGCAGTTCTTC.

In regard to this clonotype: A much larger clone lies one base from this, so it may be a read error. This chain links TRBV27 with TRBJ1-1; D unclear. CDR3 length: 15 amino acids. Trimming took 1 base from V and 4 from J, leaving 13 bases between them. Germline CDR1 is MNHEY and CDR2 is SMNVEV (reference sequence). CDR3 sequence (DNA): TGTGCCAGCAGTTTATTGGCCAGTACGGGCACTGAAGCTTTCTTT. It encodes CASSLLASTGTEAFF.

This clonotype was found a few times. The chain employs TRBV30 and TRBJ2-1, with no clear D. The CDR3 length is 16 residues. Trimming stripped 1 base from V and 0 bases from J, with 13 bases between. Germline CDR1 is GTSNPN and CDR2 is SVGIG (reference sequence). The CDR3 loop reads CAWSGLLDGSYNEQFF. CDR3 nucleotide sequence: TGTGCCTGGAGTGGACTGTTAGACGGCTCCTACAATGAGCAGTTCTTC.

The chain couples TRBV5-4 to TRBJ2-1, with a tentative D call TRBD2 (5 bases). The CDR3 contains 15 residues. Germline V lookup: CDR1 SGHNT, CDR2 YYREEE (reference sequence). With 4 bases removed from V and 4 bases from J, the gap between germline ends came to 15 bases. The CDR3 is CASSHRLRGYNEQFF. The CDR3 DNA reads TGTGCCAGCAGCCATAGACTGAGAGGGTACAATGAGCAGTTCTTC.